Following are 32 T cell receptor beta chains from one sample sequenced in a study of beta chain features in type 1 diabetes. Sequenced material consisted of expressed TCRB transcripts (all of the isolated RNA was reverse transcribed). TCRdb's copy holds only in-frame clones and misses some; the assay was immunoSEQ multiplex PCR. The table lists just over 600,000 clones, about a sixth of them singletons. Specimen: naive CD4+ T cells from blood. The receptors were sampled from a man between 18 and 35 years old in good health.

The chain employs TRBV7-2 and TRBJ1-3; TRBD1 is a possible D gene (6 bases). The CDR3 length is 15 residues. V shed 5 bases and J shed 0 bases, with 11 bases lying between them. Germline-derived CDR1 and CDR2 are SGHTA and FQGNSA. This CDR3 reads CASSQGTSSGNTIYF. CDR3 coding DNA: TGTGCCAGCAGCCAAGGGACAAGCTCTGGAAACACCATATATTTT.

The V gene is TRBV9, the J gene TRBJ1-2, with D perhaps matching TRBD1 (5 bases). The CDR3 runs to 15 residues. With 0 bases removed from V and 3 bases from J, the gap between germline ends came to 12 bases. Germline V gene lookup returns CDR1 SGDLS and CDR2 YYNGEE. The CDR3 bases are TGTGCCAGCAGCGTAGTCGGCAGGGACGACTATGGCTACACCTTC. Residues: CASSVVGRDDYGYTF.

This clone came up a few times. This CDR3 is also generated by other DNA sequences in the sample. V usage is TRBV19 and J usage is TRBJ1-1; D not resolved. V gave up 6 bases and J gave up 1 base, with 6 bases separating them. CDR1 is LNHDA, CDR2 SQIVND, per germline (reference sequence). The CDR3 has 12 residues. CDR3 protein: CASSIPNTEAFF. As DNA, the CDR3 is TGTGCCAGTAGCATACCGAACACTGAAGCTTTCTTT.

The V call is TRBV21-1, the J call TRBJ2-7; TRBD1, the table's D call, was not compared with the DNA. TRBV21-1 is deemed a pseudogene. The length of the CDR3 is 17 residues. The CDR3 DNA reads TGTGCCAGCAGCAAGCCCCGGGACAGGTCGGCGGTCTACGAGCAGTACTTC. This translates into CASSKPRDRSAVYEQYF.

The J gene is TRBJ2-4, the V gene TRBV28; tentative D call: TRBD2 (6 bases). This CDR3 has 13 residues. The V gene lost 8 bases and the J gene lost 3 bases, with 11 bases spanning the gap. Germline CDR1 MDHEN, CDR2 SYDVKM. This CDR3 reads CASAIGGKNIQYF. CDR3 coding DNA: TGTGCCAGCGCGATCGGGGGCAAAAACATTCAGTACTTC. Combining the CDR3 with reference TRBV28 and TRBJ2-4 gives the whole variable domain DVKVTQSSRYLVKRTGEKVFLECVQDMDHENMFWYRQDPGLGLRLIYFSYDVKMKEKGDIPEGYSVSREKKERFSLILESASTNQTSMYLCASAIGGKNIQYFGAGTRLSVL.

This chain links TRBV29-1 with TRBJ1-1; TRBD1 aligns across 8 bases. After removal of 7 bases from V and 6 bases from J, the junction contained 7 bases not matched to a gene. The CDR3 has 12 amino acids. Germline V gene lookup returns CDR1 SQVTM and CDR2 ANQGSEA. CDR3 region: CSGQGARAEAFF. The CDR3 DNA reads as TGCAGCGGTCAGGGGGCTCGGGCTGAAGCTTTCTTT. Based on the CDR3 plus reference TRBV29-1 and TRBJ1-1, the full variable domain is SAVISQKPSRDICQRGTSLTIQCQVDSQVTMMFWYRQQPGQSLTLIATANQGSEATYESGFVIDKFPISRPNLTFSTLTVSNMSPEDSSIYLCSGQGARAEAFFGQGTRLTVV.

This clone was seen only a few times. The V call is TRBV6-5, the J call TRBJ2-5; TRBD1 is a possible D gene (5 bases). Germline V CDR1 and CDR2: MNHEY, SVGAGI. The V and J ends lost 6 bases and 1 base respectively, with 9 bases between them. The CDR3 runs 13 residues. CDR3 DNA sequence: TGTGCCAGCAGCCGACAGATCCAAGAGACCCAGTACTTC. Its translation: CASSRQIQETQYF.

The V gene is TRBV15, the J gene TRBJ2-2; 8 bases map to TRBD1. Germline V gives CDR1 LNHNV, CDR2 YYDKDF (reference sequence). Unmatched junction bases numbered 7, after V lost 0 bases and J lost 4 bases. The CDR3 totals 17 residues. In DNA form, the CDR3 reads TGTGCCACCAGCAGAGATGCGAGCAGGGGGCGCACCGGGGAGCTGTTTTTT. Protein: CATSRDASRGRTGELFF. The complete variable domain, with remaining parts taken from reference TRBV15 and TRBJ2-2, reads DAMVIQNPRYQVTQFGKPVTLSCSQTLNHNVMYWYQQKSSQAPKLLFHYYDKDFNNEADTPDNFQSRRPNTSFCFLDIRSPGLGDTAMYLCATSRDASRGRTGELFFGEGSRLTVL.

The chain links TRBV2 to TRBJ2-3, with D unresolved. Per germline, CDR1 SNHLY and CDR2 FYNNEI. The ends were cut back, 2 bases at V and 4 bases at J, with 10 bases in the middle. CDR3 length: 14 amino acids. CDR3 sequence: CASSERPKADTQYF. Here the CDR3 DNA reads TGTGCCAGCAGTGAACGGCCTAAGGCAGATACGCAGTATTTT.

The chain is built from TRBV11-2 and TRBJ1-3; D remains unclear. CDR3 size: 15 residues. Per germline, CDR1 SGHAT and CDR2 FQNNGV. The V end lost 4 bases, the J end lost 2 bases, and 12 bases lay between the germline ends. The CDR3 is CASSSRPYPGNTIYF. DNA for the CDR3: TGTGCCAGCAGCTCCCGGCCTTACCCTGGAAACACCATATATTTT.

The V and J genes are TRBV4-1 and TRBJ1-2; weak D call: TRBD1 (6 bases). The CDR3 consists of 14 residues. Germline values: CDR1 MGHRA, CDR2 YSYEKL. Trimming shortened V by 6 bases and J by 4 bases, and 15 bases separated the two germline ends. The CDR3, as DNA: TGCGCCAGCAGTACGGGACACAAGATCTATGGCTACACCTTC. Translating gives CASSTGHKIYGYTF.

This clone was observed a handful of times. The chain recombines TRBV10-2 with TRBJ2-7; TRBD2 agrees at 8 bases. The CDR3 is 15 amino acids. In germline, CDR1 is WSHSY, CDR2 SAAADI. With 5 bases clipped from V and 4 bases from J, the junction kept 10 bases outside the gene matches. The CDR3 protein is CASSYSREAVYEQYF. CDR3 DNA sequence: TGCGCCAGCAGTTACTCGCGGGAGGCGGTATACGAGCAGTACTTC.

This clone was observed a handful of times. The rearrangement links TRBV7-9 to TRBJ2-5; D may be TRBD1 (8 bases). V was pared by 5 bases and J by 4 bases, with 17 bases between. The CDR3 spans 15 residues. In germline, CDR1 is SEHNR, CDR2 FQNEAQ (reference sequence). The CDR3 nucleotides read TGTGCCAGCAGCCACGACAGGGGAGGGGGAGAGACCCAGTACTTC. Translated: CASSHDRGGGETQYF.

This chain joins TRBV11-1 and TRBJ1-4, with D hard to call. The CDR3 has 14 amino acids. Trimming stripped 4 bases from V and 6 bases from J, with 12 bases between. Per germline, CDR1 SGHAT and CDR2 FQDESV (reference sequence). The CDR3 protein is CASSYYGRDEKLFF. CDR3 coding DNA: TGTGCCAGCAGCTACTACGGACGGGATGAAAAACTGTTTTTT.

This clone was detected only a few times. The chain is built from TRBV4-1 and TRBJ2-2, with 8 bases identical to TRBD1. The germline gives CDR1 MGHRA, CDR2 YSYEKL. CDR3 length: 17 residues. J lost 4 bases, V lost 4 bases, and 11 bases had no gene match. The CDR3 DNA sequence: TGCGCCAGCAGCCTCACCCGTGGACAGGGTGGCACCGGGGAGCTGTTTTTT. Its protein product is CASSLTRGQGGTGELFF.

This clone turned up a few times. The rearrangement joins TRBV29-1 to TRBJ1-2, with D unclear. CDR1 and CDR2 (germline): SQVTM, ANQGSEA. Trimming took 5 bases from V and 1 from J, leaving 14 bases between them. The CDR3 totals 14 residues. CDR3 sequence reads: CSVSSGIGNYGYTF. In DNA form, the CDR3 reads TGCAGCGTTTCATCGGGGATCGGTAACTATGGCTACACCTTC. Using reference TRBV29-1 and TRBJ1-2 for the parts outside the CDR3, the full variable domain is SAVISQKPSRDICQRGTSLTIQCQVDSQVTMMFWYRQQPGQSLTLIATANQGSEATYESGFVIDKFPISRPNLTFSTLTVSNMSPEDSSIYLCSVSSGIGNYGYTFGSGTRLTVV.

This clone was picked up a small number of times. The V call is TRBV5-1, the J call TRBJ1-2; TRBD1 matches 8 bases. The CDR3 covers 13 residues. The germline V gene encodes CDR1 SGHRS and CDR2 YFSETQ. Trimming took 1 base from V and 5 from J; bases not matched to a gene: 1. The CDR3 region is CASSLQGAYGYTF. The CDR3 DNA sequence: TGCGCCAGCAGCTTGCAGGGGGCGTATGGCTACACCTTC.

This clone occurred many times. The chain couples TRBV16 to TRBJ2-7; TRBD1 might be the D (6 bases). Trimming took 0 bases from V and 4 from J, leaving 13 bases between them. The CDR3 is 15 residues long. Germline-derived CDR1 and CDR2 are KGHSY and FQNENV. The CDR3 reads CASSQSTQGRYEQYF. In nucleotides, the CDR3 is TGTGCCAGCAGCCAATCCACACAGGGTCGGTACGAGCAGTACTTC.

This clone has only a few counts. The gene calls are TRBV28 and TRBJ2-1; 8 nucleotides agree with TRBD2. The germline V gene has CDR1 MDHEN and CDR2 SYDVKM. With 3 bases clipped from V and 6 bases from J, the junction kept 10 bases outside the gene matches. This CDR3 comprises 16 residues. CDR3 in amino acids: CASSFPFSGGPNEQFF. In DNA form, the CDR3 reads TGTGCCAGCAGTTTCCCCTTCAGCGGGGGACCCAATGAGCAGTTCTTC.

This clone appeared a few times. The sample holds other DNA sequences that translate to the same CDR3. This rearrangement joins TRBV28 to TRBJ2-7, with D unclear. The CDR3 length is 12 residues. Between the trimmed V and J ends, which lost 2 bases and 4 bases, there was a span of 6 bases. In germline, CDR1 is MDHEN, CDR2 SYDVKM. The CDR3 loop is CASSLTSYEQYF. CDR3 nucleotides: TGTGCCAGCAGTTTAACCTCTTACGAGCAGTACTTC.

This clone was seen a handful of times. V usage is TRBV5-5 and J usage is TRBJ2-4, with D maybe TRBD2 (5 bases). V was shortened by 0 bases and J by 1 base, with 8 bases between the two germline ends. Looked up from germline, CDR1 is SGHKS and CDR2 is YYEKEE (reference sequence). The CDR3 has 15 amino acids. The CDR3 coding sequence is TGTGCCAGCAGCTTGGACCCGGGGGCCAAAAACATTCAGTACTTC. Its protein is CASSLDPGAKNIQYF.

The rearrangement joins TRBV29-1 to TRBJ2-5; D remains unclear. Per the germline V gene, CDR1 is SQVTM and CDR2 is ANQGSEA. The CDR3 contains 13 residues. Trimming removed 4 bases at V and 0 bases at J, with 9 bases between. CDR3 in DNA: TGCAGCGTTGGGGTCGAATACCAAGAGACCCAGTACTTC. Translation: CSVGVEYQETQYF. Full variable domain (outside the CDR3, taken from reference TRBV29-1 and TRBJ2-5): SAVISQKPSRDICQRGTSLTIQCQVDSQVTMMFWYRQQPGQSLTLIATANQGSEATYESGFVIDKFPISRPNLTFSTLTVSNMSPEDSSIYLCSVGVEYQETQYFGPGTRLLVL.

This clone came up a few times. The J gene is TRBJ1-1, the V gene TRBV18, with D perhaps matching TRBD1 (5 bases). This CDR3 is 17 amino acids long. Germline V gives CDR1 KGHSH, CDR2 LQKENI. The V and J ends lost 3 bases and 1 base respectively, with 18 bases between them. In DNA form, the CDR3 reads TGTGCCAGCTCACCGCGACCGCGGGGCCCTCCGAACACTGAAGCTTTCTTT. Protein sequence: CASSPRPRGPPNTEAFF.

The gene calls are TRBV19 and TRBJ1-5; D uncertain. The germline CDR1 and CDR2 sequences are LNHDA and SQIVND (reference sequence). This CDR3 region has 15 residues. V shed 1 base and J shed 7 bases, with 14 bases lying between them. CDR3 DNA sequence: TGTGCCAGTAGTATAGGAGTCATCAATGGGCAGCCCCAGCATTTT. Protein product: CASSIGVINGQPQHF. Combining the CDR3 with reference TRBV19 and TRBJ1-5 gives the whole variable domain DGGITQSPKYLFRKEGQNVTLSCEQNLNHDAMYWYRQDPGQGLRLIYYSQIVNDFQKGDIAEGYSVSREKKESFPLTVTSAQKNPTAFYLCASSIGVINGQPQHFGDGTRLSIL.

The chain uses TRBV19 and TRBJ1-5, with D possibly being TRBD1 (5 bases). Per germline, CDR1 LNHDA and CDR2 SQIVND (reference sequence). CDR3 length: 14 residues. Trimming stripped 8 bases from V and 2 bases from J, with 13 bases between. The CDR3 region is CASRGVGGNQPQHF. CDR3 coding DNA: TGTGCCAGTCGTGGCGTGGGGGGCAATCAGCCCCAGCATTTT.

J is TRBJ2-5 and V is TRBV5-1; 7 bases are a match to TRBD1. Looked up from germline, CDR1 is SGHRS and CDR2 is YFSETQ. The CDR3 is 14 amino acids. The junction had 4 bases not matched to a gene; V was cut back by 3 bases and J by 2 bases. In DNA, the CDR3 is TGCGCCAGCAGCTCGGGACAGCTACAAGAGACCCAGTACTTC. It is translated as CASSSGQLQETQYF.

The chain is built from TRBV5-6 and TRBJ1-1; D unresolved. Germline V gene lookup returns CDR1 SGHDT and CDR2 YYEEEE. Trimming cost V 3 bases and J 4 bases, with 4 bases left between them. This CDR3 comprises 11 residues. The CDR3 spells CASSYRTEAFF. The CDR3 DNA sequence: TGTGCCAGCAGCTACCGCACTGAAGCTTTCTTT.

In regard to this clone: A read error is possible here, since a much larger clone lies one base away. Other DNA variants within this sample encode the same CDR3. J is TRBJ2-7 and V is TRBV28; unclear D gene. Between the trimmed V and J ends, which lost 2 bases and 4 bases, there was a span of 3 bases. The germline V gene has CDR1 MDHEN and CDR2 SYDVKM. The CDR3 has 11 amino acids. The CDR3 bases are TGTGCCAGCAGTTTAACGTACGAGCAGTACTTC. Residues: CASSLTYEQYF.

This chain joins TRBV30 and TRBJ1-2; D uncertain. The CDR3 contains 12 residues. CDR1 is GTSNPN and CDR2 is SVGIG in the germline V gene (reference sequence). Between the trimmed V and J ends, which lost 0 bases and 8 bases, there was a span of 10 bases. CDR3 region: CAWSVRALGYTF. DNA of the CDR3: TGTGCCTGGAGTGTACGGGCTTTAGGCTACACCTTC.

This clone was seen more than once but under ten times. The gene calls are TRBV19 and TRBJ1-2; a weak D match, TRBD1 (6 bases). CDR1 and CDR2 from the germline V gene are LNHDA and SQIVND (reference sequence). The V and J ends lost 1 base and 2 bases respectively, with 11 bases between them. The CDR3 consists of 15 residues. In DNA form, the CDR3 reads TGTGCCAGTAGTATAGTCACCGGGGGCAACTATGGCTACACCTTC. Translation: CASSIVTGGNYGYTF. The full variable domain, completed using reference TRBV19 and TRBJ1-2, is DGGITQSPKYLFRKEGQNVTLSCEQNLNHDAMYWYRQDPGQGLRLIYYSQIVNDFQKGDIAEGYSVSREKKESFPLTVTSAQKNPTAFYLCASSIVTGGNYGYTFGSGTRLTVV.

This chain uses TRBV28 with TRBJ2-6; D is unclear. The CDR3 length is 16 residues. Trimming shortened V by 2 bases and J by 0 bases, and 8 bases separated the two germline ends. Germline V gives CDR1 MDHEN, CDR2 SYDVKM. The CDR3 is CASSLLWGSGANVLTF. CDR3 coding DNA: TGTGCCAGCAGTTTACTGTGGGGCTCTGGGGCCAACGTCCTGACTTTC. The whole variable domain, filled in from reference TRBV28 and TRBJ2-6, reads DVKVTQSSRYLVKRTGEKVFLECVQDMDHENMFWYRQDPGLGLRLIYFSYDVKMKEKGDIPEGYSVSREKKERFSLILESASTNQTSMYLCASSLLWGSGANVLTFGAGSRLTVL.

The chain links TRBV7-3 to TRBJ2-3; a possible D gene is TRBD1 (6 bases). The CDR3 runs 12 residues. Germline-derived CDR1 and CDR2 are SGHTA and FQGTGA. Trimming shortened V by 5 bases and J by 8 bases, and 11 bases separated the two germline ends. CDR3 residues: CASSPGRGTQYF. In nucleotides, the CDR3 is TGTGCCAGCAGCCCGGGCAGGGGTACGCAGTATTTT.